Presented here are 18 T cell receptor beta chains from one specimen sequenced in a study of cytomegalovirus exposure and HLA in healthy donors. The table came from immunoSEQ multiplex PCR; TCRdb's copy has only in-frame clones and leaves some out. The top ten clones hold roughly 2% of a sample with 200,000 to 250,000 clones, around 86% of them seen once. The sequenced material came from PBMCs. These receptors were taken from a woman aged 18-29 years in good health and CMV-seropositive.

In this sample, this clone turned up once. In DNA form, the CDR3 reads TGTGCCAGCCCAGGGACAGGAGAAAATCAGCCCCAGCATTTT. Its protein product is CASPGTGENQPQHF. The chain is built from TRBV28 and TRBJ1-5; TRBD1 matches 8 bases. The CDR3 contains 14 residues. The V gene end was trimmed by 8 bases and the J gene end by 4 bases; junction bases not matched to a gene: 7. Germline CDR1 and CDR2: MDHEN and SYDVKM.

The chain links TRBV25-1 to TRBJ1-3; D is possibly TRBD1 (5 bases). The V and J ends lost 3 bases and 0 bases respectively, with 6 bases between them. The germline V gene encodes CDR1 MGHDK and CDR2 SYGVNS. This CDR3 contains 14 residues. CDR3 nucleotides: TGTGCCAGCAGTGAGGACAACTCTGGAAACACCATATATTTT. Protein product: CASSEDNSGNTIYF.

In its sample, this clone was seen once. The J gene is TRBJ2-1, the V gene TRBV18; no definite D call. CDR3 size: 15 residues. CDR1 is KGHSH and CDR2 is LQKENI in the germline V gene. V lost 3 bases and J 0 bases, leaving 9 bases between the germline ends. Written as DNA, the CDR3 is TGTGCCAGCTCACCGCTACGAAGCTCCTACAATGAGCAGTTCTTC. The encoded protein is CASSPLRSSYNEQFF.

The chain combines TRBV28 with TRBJ1-3, with D uncertain. Germline V gene lookup returns CDR1 MDHEN and CDR2 SYDVKM. Deletions cut 5 bases from V and 1 base from J, with 12 bases between. The CDR3 extends over 15 amino acids. This chain's CDR3 is CASSPRLRSGNTIYF. In nucleotides, the CDR3 is TGTGCCAGCAGTCCCCGACTGCGTTCTGGAAACACCATATATTTT.

The rearrangement links TRBV7-7 to TRBJ2-1; TRBD2 matches at 9 bases. The CDR3 length is 16 residues. CDR1 is SSHAT and CDR2 is FNYEAQ in the germline V gene (reference sequence). V gave up 1 base and J gave up 6 bases; unmatched junction bases: 7. DNA for the CDR3: TGTGCCAGCAGCTTAGTCCCTAGCGGGACAATCAATGAGCAGTTCTTC. It translates to CASSLVPSGTINEQFF.

The chain joins TRBV28 to TRBJ1-2, with D unclear. V gave up 6 bases and J gave up 5 bases, with 16 bases separating them. CDR3 length: 14 amino acids. Germline CDR1 reads MDHEN; CDR2 reads SYDVKM. The CDR3 loop reads CASRSSQIDYGYTF. In DNA form, the CDR3 reads TGTGCCAGCAGATCGTCCCAGATTGATTATGGCTACACCTTC.

The gene calls are TRBV6-1 and TRBJ1-2, with TRBD1 matching 9 bases. This CDR3 contains 14 residues. Germline assignment: CDR1 MNHNS and CDR2 SASEGT. Unmatched junction bases numbered 12, after V lost 8 bases and J lost 8 bases. Here the CDR3 reads CASRTQGASLGYTF. The CDR3 DNA sequence: TGTGCCAGCCGCACACAGGGGGCTTCGCTCGGCTACACCTTC.

V and J are TRBV19 and TRBJ1-2, with TRBD1 identical over 7 bases. The CDR3 loop spans 16 amino acids. Germline V CDR1 and CDR2: LNHDA, SQIVND (reference sequence). Trimming cost V 5 bases and J 0 bases; bases outside gene matches: 9. CDR3 in DNA: TGTGCCAGTAGTGCGACAGGGAGCTCATCTAACTATGGCTACACCTTC. Translating it yields CASSATGSSSNYGYTF.

CDR3 region: CASSLGSGYTEAFF. The CDR3 coding sequence is TGTGCCAGCAGCTTGGGGAGTGGATACACTGAAGCTTTCTTT. J is TRBJ1-1 and V is TRBV11-2; D uncertain. The length of the CDR3 is 14 residues. Germline V CDR1 and CDR2: SGHAT, FQNNGV. Between the trimmed V and J ends, which lost 3 bases and 3 bases, there was a span of 11 bases. The whole variable domain, remainder taken from reference TRBV11-2 and TRBJ1-1, is EAGVAQSPRYKIIEKRQSVAFWCNPISGHATLYWYQQILGQGPKLLIQFQNNGVVDDSQLPKDRFSAERLKGVDSTLKIQPAKLEDSAVYLCASSLGSGYTEAFFGQGTRLTVV.

This clone was seen once. The V and J genes are TRBV7-8 and TRBJ1-5; D is possibly TRBD1 (5 bases). CDR3 length equals 15 residues. Germline loops: CDR1 SGHVS, CDR2 FQNEAQ. V was clipped by 8 bases and J by 3 bases, with 17 bases between them. The CDR3 nucleotides are TGTGCCAGCTCCAGGGTGGAGGGGTACAATCAGCCCCAGCATTTT. Its protein product is CASSRVEGYNQPQHF.

This chain uses TRBV11-2 with TRBJ1-5; 9 bases align to TRBD1. CDR3 length: 15 residues. Germline V CDR1 and CDR2: SGHAT, FQNNGV. The V segment lost 5 bases and the J segment 2 bases; nucleotides outside the gene matches: 4. The CDR3 here is CASSRDREGNQPQHF. CDR3 DNA sequence: TGTGCCAGCAGCCGGGACAGGGAGGGCAATCAGCCCCAGCATTTT.

V and J are TRBV7-8 and TRBJ1-5; 8 bases agree with TRBD1. The CDR3 is 15 amino acids. V was clipped by 4 bases and J by 7 bases; unmatched bases: 9. Germline CDR1 and CDR2: SGHVS and FQNEAQ. The chain's CDR3 is CASSSSRGPGQPQHF. The DNA of the CDR3 is TGTGCCAGCAGCTCTAGCAGGGGGCCTGGGCAGCCCCAGCATTTT.

The genes are TRBV6-5 and TRBJ2-3; 9 nucleotides line up with TRBD2. Germline CDR1 and CDR2: MNHEY and SVGAGI. The CDR3 extends over 15 amino acids. The V gene end was trimmed by 6 bases and the J gene end by 6 bases; junction bases not matched to a gene: 10. The CDR3 protein is CASRQPGLASDTQYF. The CDR3 nucleotides are TGTGCCAGCAGACAACCGGGACTAGCTTCGGATACGCAGTATTTT.

The rearrangement uses TRBV5-3 and TRBJ2-6; maybe TRBD2 (6 bases). TRBV5-3 counts as an open reading frame of uncertain function. The V gene lost 4 bases and the J gene lost 0 bases, with 20 bases spanning the gap. The CDR3 is 19 amino acids. The CDR3 loop is CARSPSRRRGPSGANVLTF. CDR3 nucleotides: TGTGCCAGAAGCCCTAGCCGGAGGCGGGGACCCTCTGGGGCCAACGTCCTGACTTTC.

The chain combines TRBV11-2 with TRBJ1-2; D unclear. Germline CDR1 SGHAT, CDR2 FQNNGV. The CDR3 spans 16 residues. V was clipped by 5 bases and J by 0 bases, with 16 bases between them. CDR3 sequence reads: CASSPVGRFSNYGYTF. DNA for the CDR3: TGTGCCAGCAGCCCCGTCGGGAGGTTTTCTAACTATGGCTACACCTTC. The whole variable domain, remainder taken from reference TRBV11-2 and TRBJ1-2, is EAGVAQSPRYKIIEKRQSVAFWCNPISGHATLYWYQQILGQGPKLLIQFQNNGVVDDSQLPKDRFSAERLKGVDSTLKIQPAKLEDSAVYLCASSPVGRFSNYGYTFGSGTRLTVV.

The count of this clone is one. The V and J genes are TRBV9 and TRBJ2-1, with 10 bases fitting TRBD2. The CDR3 totals 16 residues. The ends lost 0 bases at V and 6 bases at J; junction bases unmatched: 6. CDR1 is SGDLS, CDR2 YYNGEE, per germline. This chain's CDR3 is CASSVGGSGRFNEQFF. CDR3 coding DNA: TGTGCCAGCAGCGTAGGAGGTAGCGGGAGGTTCAATGAGCAGTTCTTC.

V and J are TRBV13 and TRBJ1-2; no definite D call. Germline V gene lookup returns CDR1 PRHDT and CDR2 FYEKMQ (reference sequence). This CDR3 has 14 amino acids. V dropped 3 bases and J dropped 0 bases, with 8 bases sitting between them. The CDR3 loop reads CASSFGESNYGYTF. The CDR3 DNA reads TGTGCCAGCAGCTTTGGGGAGTCTAACTATGGCTACACCTTC.

The chain carries TRBV19 and TRBJ1-1; D gene uncertain. This CDR3 region has 14 residues. Germline V gene sequence: CDR1 LNHDA, CDR2 SQIVND (reference sequence). Trimming removed 5 bases at V and 4 bases at J, with 14 bases between. The CDR3 sequence: CASSPGVRVTEAFF. In DNA form, the CDR3 reads TGTGCCAGTAGTCCGGGAGTTAGGGTCACTGAAGCTTTCTTT.